What follows are 3 T cell receptor beta chains derived from one specimen sequenced in a study of cytotoxic CD8 clonotypes in ibrutinib-treated CLL. Here immunoSEQ multiplex PCR was the method, and the copy in TCRdb shows in-frame clones only, minus some. The data contain 150,000 or so clones, approximately 81% of them seen just once; the ten biggest clones take up 10% to 15%. Sequencing was performed on PBMCs, taken after 12 months of ibrutinib treatment. The receptor set was obtained from a human donor with chronic lymphocytic leukemia.

V gene TRBV28 combines with J gene TRBJ2-5; D is tentatively TRBD1 or TRBD2 (7 bases each). Trimming left V 5 bases short and J 5 bases short, with 18 bases between. Germline V gene data show CDR1 as MDHEN and CDR2 as SYDVKM. CDR3 length: 15 residues. This CDR3 reads CASSRTGAGEETQYF. The CDR3 coding sequence is TGTGCCAGCAGTAGAACAGGGGCGGGGGAGGAGACCCAGTACTTC. The whole variable domain, remainder taken from reference TRBV28 and TRBJ2-5, is DVKVTQSSRYLVKRTGEKVFLECVQDMDHENMFWYRQDPGLGLRLIYFSYDVKMKEKGDIPEGYSVSREKKERFSLILESASTNQTSMYLCASSRTGAGEETQYFGPGTRLLVL.

This clone is a singleton in its sample. The genes are TRBV5-1 and TRBJ2-7; 7 bases line up with TRBD1. This CDR3 region has 14 residues. With V trimmed by 2 bases and J by 4 bases, 6 bases remained unmatched. Germline V gene lookup returns CDR1 SGHRS and CDR2 YFSETQ. Here the CDR3 DNA reads TGCGCCAGCAGCTTAACGGGACAGTCTTACGAGCAGTACTTC. Protein product: CASSLTGQSYEQYF.

The V and J genes are TRBV5-6 and TRBJ2-7, with 11 bases lining up with TRBD2. Germline values: CDR1 SGHDT, CDR2 YYEEEE. V lost 4 bases and J lost 3; bases outside the gene matches: 9. The CDR3 loop spans 16 amino acids. The CDR3 DNA follows: TGTGCCAGCAGCCAAATAGGGACTAGCGGTAACTACGAGCAGTACTTC. Its translation: CASSQIGTSGNYEQYF.